These 10 T cell receptor beta chains originate from one sample sequenced in a study of blood T cell repertoires in COVID-19. Measured with immunoSEQ multiplex PCR; TCRdb has only the in-frame clones, and not every one. The sample has roughly 120,000 clones; more than 60% are singletons. The sample consisted of peripheral blood. The receptors come from an older man with acute or convalescent COVID-19.

This clone was observed a handful of times. J is TRBJ1-2 and V is TRBV5-1; TRBD1 agrees at 9 bases. Germline lookup yields CDR1 SGHRS and CDR2 YFSETQ. The ends lost 7 bases at V and 4 bases at J; junction bases unmatched: 11. The CDR3 sequence is 15 residues long. CDR3 region: CASGRIGTGPYGYTF. In nucleotides, the CDR3 is TGCGCCAGCGGGCGAATCGGGACAGGGCCCTATGGCTACACCTTC.

V usage is TRBV11-3 and J usage is TRBJ1-3, with D unclear. This CDR3 is built from 14 residues. Germline CDR1 is SGHNT and CDR2 is YENEEA. V was shortened by 1 base and J by 0 bases, with 4 bases between the two germline ends. CDR3 bases: TGTGCCAGCAGCTTAGTGCGCTCTGGAAACACCATATATTTT. This codes for CASSLVRSGNTIYF.

V and J are TRBV12-3 or TRBV12-4 and TRBJ2-1; D may be TRBD2 (6 bases). V was shortened by 6 bases and J by 4 bases, with 7 bases between the two germline ends. This CDR3 region has 12 residues. The CDR3 region is CASRDYYNEQFF. In nucleotides, the CDR3 is TGTGCCAGCAGGGACTATTACAATGAGCAGTTCTTC.

V is TRBV5-4 and J is TRBJ1-2; TRBD1 matches at 7 bases. Losses at the gene ends were 4 bases for V and 4 bases for J; bases not matched to a gene: 7. CDR1 and CDR2 from the germline V gene are SGHNT and YYREEE (reference sequence). The CDR3 length is 14 residues. The CDR3 bases are TGTGCCAGCAGCGCCGGACAGGAAGTCTATGGCTACACCTTC. It yields the protein CASSAGQEVYGYTF.

The chain joins TRBV9 to TRBJ2-7; 7 positions match TRBD1. J gave up 6 bases and V 6 bases, and 9 bases lay outside the gene matches. The germline V gene has CDR1 SGDLS and CDR2 YYNGEE. This CDR3 region has 13 residues. The CDR3 here is CASTKDRESEQYF. In DNA, the CDR3 is TGTGCCAGCACCAAAGACAGGGAAAGCGAGCAGTACTTC. Combining the CDR3 with reference TRBV9 and TRBJ2-7 gives the whole variable domain DSGVTQTPKHLITATGQRVTLRCSPRSGDLSVYWYQQSLDQGLQFLIQYYNGEERAKGNILERFSAQQFPDLHSELNLSSLELGDSALYFCASTKDRESEQYFGPGTRLTVT.

This clone was seen only once. The chain carries TRBV19 and TRBJ2-3; D is possibly TRBD2 (5 bases). Trimming removed 8 bases from V and 2 bases from J, with 14 bases in between. In germline, CDR1 is LNHDA, CDR2 SQIVND (reference sequence). The CDR3 sequence is 14 residues long. The CDR3 region is CASAGRLFTDTQYF. DNA of the CDR3: TGTGCCAGTGCTGGGAGACTCTTCACAGATACGCAGTATTTT.

The chain links TRBV13 to TRBJ2-2; a possible D gene is TRBD1 (5 bases). Per germline, CDR1 PRHDT and CDR2 FYEKMQ (reference sequence). Trimming pared 5 bases from V and 1 base from J, leaving 14 bases between. This CDR3 contains 16 residues. CDR3 sequence reads: CASSRRLTGNTGELFF. The CDR3 nucleotides are TGTGCCAGCAGCCGGCGGTTAACAGGGAACACCGGGGAGCTGTTTTTT.

This clone has more than one count but fewer than ten. The J gene is TRBJ2-7, the V gene TRBV9, with 8 positions matching TRBD1. Germline V gives CDR1 SGDLS, CDR2 YYNGEE. The trim removed 0 bases at V and 0 bases at J, leaving 2 bases unmatched. The CDR3 has 15 residues. CDR3 in amino acids: CASSVAGGLSYEQYF. For the CDR3, the DNA is TGTGCCAGCAGCGTAGCAGGGGGCCTCTCCTACGAGCAGTACTTC.

The chain links TRBV5-1 to TRBJ1-2; 8 positions match TRBD1. Germline V gene data show CDR1 as SGHRS and CDR2 as YFSETQ. J lost 7 bases, V lost 2 bases, and 4 bases had no gene match. The length of the CDR3 is 13 residues. The CDR3 bases are TGCGCCAGCAGCTTACAGGGGGATCTTGGCTACACCTTC. Translation gives CASSLQGDLGYTF.

The sample holds a few counts of this clone. The chain combines TRBV19 with TRBJ1-4, with D maybe TRBD1 (6 bases). V lost 5 bases to trimming and J lost 7 bases, with 17 bases between them. The CDR3 contains 15 residues. Germline-derived CDR1 and CDR2 are LNHDA and SQIVND (reference sequence). The CDR3: CASSPVGGGGEKLFF. DNA of the CDR3: TGTGCCAGTAGTCCCGTCGGGGGGGGCGGTGAAAAACTGTTTTTT.